Given below is one T cell receptor beta chain in context. Its antigen remains unidentified. The data are from a study of blood T cells in healthy people across ages. For the second PCR, which ran for about 6 to 12 cycles, a sample-barcoded 5' primer and a J-beta primer mix were used. All cDNA molecules were each tagged by a template-switch adaptor with 12 random nucleotides. TCRdb itself ran the 5' RACE reads through MiXCR, one entry per CDR3 protein. The data show approximately 800,000 distinct CDR3 sequences, 55% to 75% seen once. For every donor, a draw yielded about 9.7 milliliters of peripheral blood. Findings of the study overall: Because sorting was not performed, PBMCs prevented conclusive naive versus antigen-experienced comparison.

Sequencing was carried out using blood. The sequence derives from a man under 40 in good health.

CDR3 bases: TGTGCCAGCAGCTCTAGGGGAGGGATCCCCTACGAGCAGTACTTC. Protein sequence: CASSSRGGIPYEQYF. The rearrangement links TRBV7-4 to TRBJ2-7, with 7 bases lining up with TRBD2. J lost 2 bases, V lost 4 bases, and 8 bases had no gene match. CDR3 length: 15 amino acids. Germline V gene lookup returns CDR1 SGHVT and CDR2 SQSDAQ.